This T cell receptor beta chain was obtained from a study of T cells in Graves' hyperthyroidism and ophthalmopathy. Whole-study findings and limits: Before onset, by a median of around 6.4 months, the model predicted ophthalmopathy.

The CDR3 totals 14 residues. Trimming stripped 0 bases from V and 12 bases from J, with 18 bases between. CDR1 DFQATT and CDR2 SNEGSKA come from the germline V gene (reference sequence). As to this clonotype: Its specificity is not known.

There were TCR beta CDR3 regions amplified from RNA transcripts. HTBI primers were used for first-round RT-PCR of the TCR CDR3. TCRdb itself ran the multiplex PCR reads through MiXCR, one entry per CDR3 protein. The repertoire includes about 560,000 distinct CDR3 sequences, 16% of them detected once, and 15% to 20% sits in the top ten. The J gene is TRBJ2-1, the V gene TRBV20-1; D unresolved. This sequence was found in a young woman with Graves' hyperthyroidism. The sequencing input was blood. The CDR3 loop reads CSARDNVLSSGQFF. The CDR3 DNA follows: TGCAGTGCTAGAGACAATGTCCTGAGCTCTGGGCAGTTCTTC.